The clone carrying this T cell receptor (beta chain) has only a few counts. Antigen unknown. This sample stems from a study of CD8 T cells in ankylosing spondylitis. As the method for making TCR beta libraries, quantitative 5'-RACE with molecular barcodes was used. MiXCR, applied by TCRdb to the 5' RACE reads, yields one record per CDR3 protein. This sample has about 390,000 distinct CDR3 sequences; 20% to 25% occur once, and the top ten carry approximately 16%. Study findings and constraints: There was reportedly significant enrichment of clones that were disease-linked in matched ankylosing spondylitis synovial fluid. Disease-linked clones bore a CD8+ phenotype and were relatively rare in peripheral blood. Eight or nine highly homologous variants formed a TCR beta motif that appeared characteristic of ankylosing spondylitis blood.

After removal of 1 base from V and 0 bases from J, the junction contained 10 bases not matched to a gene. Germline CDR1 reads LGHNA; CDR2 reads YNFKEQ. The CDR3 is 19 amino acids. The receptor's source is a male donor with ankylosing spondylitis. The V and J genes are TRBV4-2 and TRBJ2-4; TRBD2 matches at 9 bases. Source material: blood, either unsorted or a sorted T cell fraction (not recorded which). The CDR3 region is CASSQVSSGNLLAKNIQYF. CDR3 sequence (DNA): TGTGCCAGCAGCCAAGTTTCTAGCGGGAACCTTCTAGCCAAAAACATTCAGTACTTC.